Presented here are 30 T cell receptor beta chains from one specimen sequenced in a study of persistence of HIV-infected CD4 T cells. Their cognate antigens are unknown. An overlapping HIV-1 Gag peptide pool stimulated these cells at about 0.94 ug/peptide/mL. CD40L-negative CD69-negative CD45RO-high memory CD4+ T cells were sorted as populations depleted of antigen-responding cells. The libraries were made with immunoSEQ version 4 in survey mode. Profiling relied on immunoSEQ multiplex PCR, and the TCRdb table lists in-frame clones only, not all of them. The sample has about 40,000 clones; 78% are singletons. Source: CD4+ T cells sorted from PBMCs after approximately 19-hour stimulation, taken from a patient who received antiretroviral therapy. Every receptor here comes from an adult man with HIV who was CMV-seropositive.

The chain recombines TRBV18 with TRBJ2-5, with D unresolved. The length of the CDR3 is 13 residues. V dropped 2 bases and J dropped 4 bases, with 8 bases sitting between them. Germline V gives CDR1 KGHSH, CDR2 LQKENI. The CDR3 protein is CASSPGAIETQYF. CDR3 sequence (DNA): TGTGCCAGCTCACCAGGCGCCATAGAGACCCAGTACTTC.

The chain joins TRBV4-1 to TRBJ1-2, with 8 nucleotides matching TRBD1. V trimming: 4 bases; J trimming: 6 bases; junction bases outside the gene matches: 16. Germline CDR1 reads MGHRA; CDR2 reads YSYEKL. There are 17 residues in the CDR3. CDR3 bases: TGCGCCAGCAGCCCCCCAGGGGGCGCGGGGGTAAGGGATGGCTACACCTTC. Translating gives CASSPPGGAGVRDGYTF.

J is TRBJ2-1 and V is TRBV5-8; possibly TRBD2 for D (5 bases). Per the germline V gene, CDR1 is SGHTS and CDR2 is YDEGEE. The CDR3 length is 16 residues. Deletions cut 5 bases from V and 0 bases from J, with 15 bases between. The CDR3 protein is CASSFLSGSSYNEQFF. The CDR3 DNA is TGTGCCAGCAGTTTTCTGAGCGGTAGCTCCTACAATGAGCAGTTCTTC. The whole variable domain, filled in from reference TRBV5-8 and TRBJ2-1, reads EAGVTQSPTHLIKTRGQQATLRCSPISGHTSVYWYQQALGLGLQFLLWYDEGEERNRGNFPPRFSGRQFPNYSSELNVNALELEDSALYLCASSFLSGSSYNEQFFGPGTRLTVL.

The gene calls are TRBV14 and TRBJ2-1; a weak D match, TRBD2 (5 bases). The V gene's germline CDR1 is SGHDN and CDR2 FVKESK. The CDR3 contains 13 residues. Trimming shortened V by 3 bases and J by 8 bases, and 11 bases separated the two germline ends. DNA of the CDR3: TGTGCCAGCAGCCAGTACCCGAGGGATGAGCAGTTCTTC. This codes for CASSQYPRDEQFF.

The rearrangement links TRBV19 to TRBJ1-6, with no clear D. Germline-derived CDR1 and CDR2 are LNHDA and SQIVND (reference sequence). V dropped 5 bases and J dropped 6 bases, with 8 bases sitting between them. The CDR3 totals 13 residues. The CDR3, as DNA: TGTGCCAGTAGTGAACGGGCTAATTCACCCCTCCACTTT. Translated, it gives CASSERANSPLHF.

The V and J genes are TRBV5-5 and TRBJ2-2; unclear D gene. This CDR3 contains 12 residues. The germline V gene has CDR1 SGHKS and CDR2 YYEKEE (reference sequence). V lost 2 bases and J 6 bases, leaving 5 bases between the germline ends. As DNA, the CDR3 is TGTGCCAGCAGCTTTAGGGCCGGGGAGCTGTTTTTT. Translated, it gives CASSFRAGELFF.

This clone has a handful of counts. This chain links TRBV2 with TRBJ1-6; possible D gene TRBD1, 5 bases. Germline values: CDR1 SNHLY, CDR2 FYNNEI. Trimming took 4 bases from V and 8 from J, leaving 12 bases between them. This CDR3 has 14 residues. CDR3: CASSVGGGDSPLHF. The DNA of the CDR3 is TGTGCCAGCAGTGTCGGGGGTGGGGATTCACCCCTCCACTTT.

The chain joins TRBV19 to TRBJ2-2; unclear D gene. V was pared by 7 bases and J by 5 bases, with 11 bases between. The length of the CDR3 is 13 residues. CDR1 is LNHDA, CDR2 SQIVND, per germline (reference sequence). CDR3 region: CASTGSITGELFF. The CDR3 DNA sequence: TGTGCCAGTACCGGGTCTATTACCGGGGAGCTGTTTTTT.

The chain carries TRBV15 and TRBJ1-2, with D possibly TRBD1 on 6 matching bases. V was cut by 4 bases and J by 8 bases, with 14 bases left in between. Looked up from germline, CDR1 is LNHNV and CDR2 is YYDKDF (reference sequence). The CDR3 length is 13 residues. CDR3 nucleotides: TGTGCCACCAGCAAAGAACCGCAGGGGGGCTACACCTTC. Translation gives CATSKEPQGGYTF.

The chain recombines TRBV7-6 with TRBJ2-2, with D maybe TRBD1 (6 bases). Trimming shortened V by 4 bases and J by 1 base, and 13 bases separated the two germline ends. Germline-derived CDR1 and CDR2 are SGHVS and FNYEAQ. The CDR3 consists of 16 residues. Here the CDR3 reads CASSSGATGNTGELFF. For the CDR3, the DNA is TGTGCCAGCAGCTCCGGGGCGACAGGGAACACCGGGGAGCTGTTTTTT.

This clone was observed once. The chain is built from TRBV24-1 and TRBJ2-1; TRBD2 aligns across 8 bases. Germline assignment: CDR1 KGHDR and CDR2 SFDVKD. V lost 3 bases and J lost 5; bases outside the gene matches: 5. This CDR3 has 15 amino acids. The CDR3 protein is CATSDAGTRDNEQFF. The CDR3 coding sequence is TGTGCCACCAGTGATGCCGGGACTAGGGACAATGAGCAGTTCTTC.

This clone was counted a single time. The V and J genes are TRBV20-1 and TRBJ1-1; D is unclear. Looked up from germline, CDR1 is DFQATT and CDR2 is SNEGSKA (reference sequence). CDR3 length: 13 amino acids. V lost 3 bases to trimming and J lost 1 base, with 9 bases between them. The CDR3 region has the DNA TGCAGTGCTAGTCCCGGTTCGAACACTGAAGCTTTCTTT. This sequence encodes CSASPGSNTEAFF.

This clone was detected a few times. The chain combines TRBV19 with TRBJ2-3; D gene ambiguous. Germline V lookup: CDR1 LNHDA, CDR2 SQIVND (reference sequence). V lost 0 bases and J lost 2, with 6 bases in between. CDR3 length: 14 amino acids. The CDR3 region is CASSIDFNTDTQYF. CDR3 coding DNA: TGTGCCAGTAGTATAGATTTTAACACAGATACGCAGTATTTT.

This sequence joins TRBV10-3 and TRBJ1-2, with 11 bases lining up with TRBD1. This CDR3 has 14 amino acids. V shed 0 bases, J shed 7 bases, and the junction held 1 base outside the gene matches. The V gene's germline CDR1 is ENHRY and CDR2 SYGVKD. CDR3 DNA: TGTGCCATCAGTGAGTCGGACAGGGGGCGTGGCTACACCTTC. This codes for CAISESDRGRGYTF.

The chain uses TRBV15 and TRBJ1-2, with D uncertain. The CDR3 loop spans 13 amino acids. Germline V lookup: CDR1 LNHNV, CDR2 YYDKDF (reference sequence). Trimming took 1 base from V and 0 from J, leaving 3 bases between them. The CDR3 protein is CATSRGTNYGYTF. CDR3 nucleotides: TGTGCCACCAGCAGAGGGACTAACTATGGCTACACCTTC.

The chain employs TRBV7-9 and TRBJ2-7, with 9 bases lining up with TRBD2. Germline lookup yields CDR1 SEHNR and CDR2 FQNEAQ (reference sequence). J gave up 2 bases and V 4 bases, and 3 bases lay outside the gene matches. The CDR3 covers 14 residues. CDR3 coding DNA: TGTGCCAGCAGCTACGCTAGCGGGACCTACGAGCAGTACTTC. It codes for CASSYASGTYEQYF.

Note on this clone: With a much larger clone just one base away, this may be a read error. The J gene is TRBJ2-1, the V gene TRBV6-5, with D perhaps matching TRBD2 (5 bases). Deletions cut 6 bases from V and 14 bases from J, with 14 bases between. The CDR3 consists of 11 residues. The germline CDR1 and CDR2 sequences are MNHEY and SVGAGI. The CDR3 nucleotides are TGTGCCAGCAGCTCCGGGATTAGCGAGTTCTTC. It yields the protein CASSSGISEFF.

Here the CDR3 DNA reads TGTGCCAGCAGTGACAAGAGCGGGAGAGGTAGTAATGAGCAGTTCTTC. This codes for CASSDKSGRGSNEQFF. V is TRBV2 and J is TRBJ2-1; 8 nucleotides align to TRBD2. In germline, CDR1 is SNHLY, CDR2 FYNNEI. The CDR3 runs 16 residues. Trimming removed 3 bases from V and 7 bases from J; junction bases left unmatched: 11.

The CDR3 nucleotides read TGTGCCAGCAGCTCTCAAACAGGGGGGTCCGGGGAGCTGTTTTTT. Its translation is CASSSQTGGSGELFF. This chain uses TRBV7-2 with TRBJ2-2, with 8 bases fitting TRBD1. Per the germline V gene, CDR1 is SGHTA and CDR2 is FQGNSA. V lost 4 bases to trimming and J lost 6 bases; unmatched junction nucleotides: 7. The CDR3 has 15 residues.

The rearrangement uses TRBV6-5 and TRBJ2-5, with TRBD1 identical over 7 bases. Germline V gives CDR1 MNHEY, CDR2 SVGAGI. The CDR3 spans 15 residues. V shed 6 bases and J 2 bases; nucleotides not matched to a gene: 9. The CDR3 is CASSRPTGHQETQYF. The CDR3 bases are TGTGCCAGCAGCCGACCGACAGGGCATCAAGAGACCCAGTACTTC.

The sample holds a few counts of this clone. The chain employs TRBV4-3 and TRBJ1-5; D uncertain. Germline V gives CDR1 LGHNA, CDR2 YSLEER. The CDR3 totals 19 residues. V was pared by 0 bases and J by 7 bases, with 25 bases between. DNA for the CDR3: TGCGCCAGCAGCCAAGAGATCGTAGCATCTCACAACCTGAGGCAGCCCCAGCATTTT. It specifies CASSQEIVASHNLRQPQHF.

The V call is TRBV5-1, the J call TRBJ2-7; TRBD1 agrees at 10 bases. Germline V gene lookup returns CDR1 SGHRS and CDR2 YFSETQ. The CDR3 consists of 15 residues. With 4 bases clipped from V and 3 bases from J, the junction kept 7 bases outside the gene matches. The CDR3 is CASSPPGTGVYEQYF. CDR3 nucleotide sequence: TGCGCCAGCAGCCCACCCGGGACAGGGGTCTACGAGCAGTACTTC.

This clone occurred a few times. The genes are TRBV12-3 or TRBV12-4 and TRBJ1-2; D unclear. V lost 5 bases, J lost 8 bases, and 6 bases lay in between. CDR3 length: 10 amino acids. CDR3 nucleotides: TGTGCCAGCAGTGGAAGGGGCTACACCTTC. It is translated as CASSGRGYTF.

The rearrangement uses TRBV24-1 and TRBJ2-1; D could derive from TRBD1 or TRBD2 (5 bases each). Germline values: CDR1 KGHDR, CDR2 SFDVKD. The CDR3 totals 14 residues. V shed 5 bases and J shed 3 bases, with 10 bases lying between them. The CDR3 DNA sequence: TGTGCCACCAGTGGGGACGGTGTCTACAATGAGCAGTTCTTC. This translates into CATSGDGVYNEQFF.

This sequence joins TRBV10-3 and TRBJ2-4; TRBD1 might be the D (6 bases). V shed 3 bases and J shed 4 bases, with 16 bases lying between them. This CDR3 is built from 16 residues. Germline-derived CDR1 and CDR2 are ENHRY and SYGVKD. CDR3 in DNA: TGTGCCATCAGTGAAGGGCCAGGGGACATGAAAAACATTCAGTACTTC. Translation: CAISEGPGDMKNIQYF.

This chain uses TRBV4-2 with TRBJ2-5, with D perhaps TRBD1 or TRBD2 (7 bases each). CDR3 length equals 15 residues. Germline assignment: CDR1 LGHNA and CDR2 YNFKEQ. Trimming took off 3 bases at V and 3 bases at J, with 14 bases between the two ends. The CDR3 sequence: CASSQIGGTEETQYF. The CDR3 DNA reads TGTGCCAGCAGCCAGATCGGGGGGACAGAAGAGACCCAGTACTTC.

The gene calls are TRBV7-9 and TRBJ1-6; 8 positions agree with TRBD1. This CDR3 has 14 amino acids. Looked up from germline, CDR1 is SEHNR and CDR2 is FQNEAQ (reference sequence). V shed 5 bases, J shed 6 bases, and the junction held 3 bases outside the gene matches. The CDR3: CASSRTGSNSPLHF. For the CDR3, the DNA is TGTGCCAGCAGCCGGACAGGGTCTAATTCACCCCTCCACTTT.

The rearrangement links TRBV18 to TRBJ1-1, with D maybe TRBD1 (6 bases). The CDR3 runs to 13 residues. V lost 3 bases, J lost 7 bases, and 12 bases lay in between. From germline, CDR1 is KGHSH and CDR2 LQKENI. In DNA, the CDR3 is TGTGCCAGCTCACCTGCTGGGGGCCATGAAGCTTTCTTT. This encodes CASSPAGGHEAFF. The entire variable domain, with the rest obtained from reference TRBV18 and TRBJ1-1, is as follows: NAGVMQNPRHLVRRRGQEARLRCSPMKGHSHVYWYRQLPEEGLKFMVYLQKENIIDESGMPKERFSAEFPKEGPSILRIQQVVRGDSAAYFCASSPAGGHEAFFGQGTRLTVV.

The chain's CDR3 is CASSQDGNTGELFF. The CDR3 coding sequence is TGCGCCAGCAGCCAAGATGGGAACACCGGGGAGCTGTTTTTT. The chain has TRBV4-1 and TRBJ2-2; no clear D gene. The V gene's germline CDR1 is MGHRA and CDR2 YSYEKL. The CDR3 is made up of 14 amino acids. V was shortened by 0 bases and J by 1 base, with 3 bases between the two germline ends.

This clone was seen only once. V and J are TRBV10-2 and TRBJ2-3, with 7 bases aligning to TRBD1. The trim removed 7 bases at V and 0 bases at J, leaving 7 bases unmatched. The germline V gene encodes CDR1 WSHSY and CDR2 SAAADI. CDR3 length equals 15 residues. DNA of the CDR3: TGCGCCAGCATTACAGACAGGGCAAGCACAGATACGCAGTATTTT. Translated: CASITDRASTDTQYF.